Listed here are 10 T cell receptor beta chains from one sample, sequenced in a study of PD-1 blockade in classical Hodgkin lymphoma. Profiling relied on immunoSEQ multiplex PCR, and the TCRdb table lists in-frame clones only, not all of them. The repertoire includes around 43,000 clones, around 80% of them detected once, and around an eighth sits in the top ten. Brentuximab vedotin exposure varied, and every patient relapsed after autologous stem cell transplantation. The sample here was peripheral blood mononuclear cells (PBMCs), taken at baseline. The receptors were gathered from a human donor with classical Hodgkin lymphoma.

The genes are TRBV14 and TRBJ1-6; TRBD1 is a possible D gene (6 bases). Deletions cut 3 bases from V and 7 bases from J, with 19 bases between. CDR3 size: 17 residues. Germline V gene data show CDR1 as SGHDN and CDR2 as FVKESK. DNA of the CDR3: TGTGCCAGCAGCCAGCTCTCGCAGGGGACCTGGAATTCACCCCTCCACTTT. It encodes CASSQLSQGTWNSPLHF.

This clone has more than one count but fewer than ten. The J gene is TRBJ2-7, the V gene TRBV5-5; D gene ambiguous. CDR1 is SGHKS, CDR2 YYEKEE, per germline (reference sequence). This CDR3 is 14 amino acids long. The V gene lost 2 bases and the J gene lost 1 base, with 10 bases spanning the gap. CDR3 sequence (DNA): TGTGCCAGCAGCTTAAGGGTGGAGTCCTACGAGCAGTACTTC. Its translation: CASSLRVESYEQYF. Using reference TRBV5-5 and TRBJ2-7 for the parts outside the CDR3, the full variable domain is DAGVTQSPTHLIKTRGQQVTLRCSPISGHKSVSWYQQVLGQGPQFIFQYYEKEERGRGNFPDRFSARQFPNYSSELNVNALLLGDSALYLCASSLRVESYEQYFGPGTRLTVT.

The V and J genes are TRBV5-1 and TRBJ2-5; D tentatively reads TRBD1 or TRBD2 (5 bases each). CDR3 length equals 14 residues. Trimming took 4 bases from V and 1 from J, leaving 11 bases between them. Germline CDR1 and CDR2: SGHRS and YFSETQ. The CDR3 region is CASSPGDPQETQYF. CDR3 in DNA: TGCGCCAGCAGCCCTGGGGACCCCCAAGAGACCCAGTACTTC.

The chain couples TRBV7-9 to TRBJ2-7, with 7 bases identical to TRBD1. The CDR3 covers 14 residues. The V gene end was trimmed by 5 bases and the J gene end by 6 bases; junction bases not matched to a gene: 10. CDR1 is SEHNR and CDR2 is FQNEAQ in the germline V gene (reference sequence). The CDR3 reads CASSLMGQLSEQYF. The CDR3 coding sequence is TGTGCCAGCAGCCTAATGGGACAGCTAAGCGAGCAGTACTTC.

This clone has a handful of counts. The chain links TRBV13 to TRBJ1-5, with D possibly TRBD1 on 5 matching bases. The CDR3 runs 14 residues. CDR1 PRHDT and CDR2 FYEKMQ come from the germline V gene (reference sequence). Trimming removed 2 bases at V and 4 bases at J, with 9 bases between. This CDR3 reads CASSLRGLNQPQHF. The CDR3 DNA reads as TGTGCCAGCAGCTTAAGGGGACTGAATCAGCCCCAGCATTTT.

In this sample, this clone turned up a few times. The chain joins TRBV9 to TRBJ2-1; 10 positions agree with TRBD1. Germline assignment: CDR1 SGDLS and CDR2 YYNGEE. J was trimmed by 3 bases and V by 3 bases; bases with no gene match: 3. This CDR3 is built from 15 residues. Written as DNA, the CDR3 is TGTGCCAGCAGCGAGGGACAGGGGTTCTACAATGAGCAGTTCTTC. This gives the protein CASSEGQGFYNEQFF. Using reference TRBV9 and TRBJ2-1 for the parts outside the CDR3, the full variable domain is DSGVTQTPKHLITATGQRVTLRCSPRSGDLSVYWYQQSLDQGLQFLIQYYNGEERAKGNILERFSAQQFPDLHSELNLSSLELGDSALYFCASSEGQGFYNEQFFGPGTRLTVL.

The genes are TRBV5-3 and TRBJ1-6, with no clear D. TRBV5-3 is an ORF, and what it does is uncertain. The CDR3 contains 13 residues. The V end lost 7 bases, the J end lost 10 bases, and 15 bases lay between the germline ends. The CDR3 loop is CARCSRNGSPLHF. CDR3 nucleotide sequence: TGTGCCAGATGTTCTAGGAACGGCTCACCCCTCCACTTT.

This chain uses TRBV30 with TRBJ2-2; D perhaps matches TRBD1 (6 bases). CDR1 and CDR2 (germline): GTSNPN, SVGIG (reference sequence). The V and J ends lost 2 bases and 8 bases respectively, with 18 bases between them. The CDR3 covers 15 residues. The CDR3 nucleotides are TGTGCCTGGAGTCCCCCCCAGGGGAAAAGGGGGGAGCTGTTTTTT. This codes for CAWSPPQGKRGELFF. Together with reference TRBV30 and TRBJ2-2, the CDR3 gives the full variable domain: SQTIHQWPATLVQPVGSPLSLECTVEGTSNPNLYWYRQAAGRGLQLLFYSVGIGQISSEVPQNLSASRPQDRQFILSSKKLLLSDSGFYLCAWSPPQGKRGELFFGEGSRLTVL.

The chain links TRBV4-1 to TRBJ2-6; tentative D call: TRBD2 (6 bases). V lost 1 base and J lost 10, with 11 bases in between. The CDR3 extends over 14 amino acids. Germline CDR1 MGHRA, CDR2 YSYEKL. The CDR3 is CASSQGGLPNVLTF. The DNA of the CDR3 is TGCGCCAGCAGCCAAGGGGGACTCCCAAACGTCCTGACTTTC.

The chain employs TRBV5-6 and TRBJ1-6; D is unresolved. This CDR3 spans 15 amino acids. Trimming cost V 0 bases and J 8 bases, with 12 bases left between them. Germline lookup yields CDR1 SGHDT and CDR2 YYEEEE. In DNA, the CDR3 is TGTGCCAGCAGCTTGGGCGGGTGGGCGGATTCACCCCTCCACTTT. Encoded protein: CASSLGGWADSPLHF.